Presented here are 32 T cell receptor beta chains from one specimen sequenced in a study of blood T cell repertoires in COVID-19. Sequencing was performed with immunoSEQ multiplex PCR; in TCRdb, only in-frame clones are kept and a portion is missing. This table holds roughly 200,000 clones, over 70% found once. The source material was peripheral blood. The receptors were gathered from a man aged 35 to 55 with acute or convalescent COVID-19.

The gene calls are TRBV30 and TRBJ2-2, with 8 bases that match TRBD2. Looked up from germline, CDR1 is GTSNPN and CDR2 is SVGIG (reference sequence). The CDR3 runs 15 residues. The junction had 13 bases not matched to a gene; V was cut back by 4 bases and J by 9 bases. For the CDR3, the DNA is TGTGCCTGGACCGTGCCACTTAGCGGGACCCGGGAGCTGTTTTTT. This translates into CAWTVPLSGTRELFF. Looking up the rest from reference TRBV30 and TRBJ2-2 gives the full variable domain: SQTIHQWPATLVQPVGSPLSLECTVEGTSNPNLYWYRQAAGRGLQLLFYSVGIGQISSEVPQNLSASRPQDRQFILSSKKLLLSDSGFYLCAWTVPLSGTRELFFGEGSRLTVL.

Concerning this clone itself: Its ends do not fully match the called genes, so a read error is possible. This sequence joins TRBV6-1 and TRBJ1-5; 7 bases are shared with TRBD1. This CDR3 comprises 14 residues. CDR1 and CDR2 (germline): MNHNS, SASEGT. This CDR3 is CASREGGGNQPQHF. The CDR3, as DNA: TGTGCCAGCAGAGAAGGGGGCGGTAATCAGCCCCAGCATTTT.

The chain combines TRBV12-5 with TRBJ2-7; tentatively, D is TRBD2 (6 bases). The CDR3 is 12 residues long. Germline assignment: CDR1 LGHNT and CDR2 FRNRAP. The V end lost 6 bases, the J end lost 4 bases, and 10 bases lay between the germline ends. The CDR3 coding sequence is TGTGCTAGTGGGATTGGGGGGTACGAGCAGTACTTC. Encoded protein: CASGIGGYEQYF.

The chain has TRBV11-2 and TRBJ2-5, with 9 bases identical to TRBD2. V lost 3 bases and J lost 5; bases outside the gene matches: 7. Looked up from germline, CDR1 is SGHAT and CDR2 is FQNNGV. The CDR3 covers 15 residues. CDR3: CASSFAGGAGETQYF. CDR3 DNA sequence: TGTGCCAGCAGCTTTGCGGGGGGGGCTGGCGAGACCCAGTACTTC.

This clone was detected a few times. The rearrangement joins TRBV2 to TRBJ1-2; D uncertain. Germline V gene data show CDR1 as SNHLY and CDR2 as FYNNEI. The CDR3 is 14 residues long. Trimming took 3 bases from V and 1 from J, leaving 9 bases between them. As DNA, the CDR3 is TGTGCCAGCAGTGAGAGAGGGAATAACTATGGCTACACCTTC. Residues: CASSERGNNYGYTF.

The CDR3 sequence is CASSDDRTGGLNGYTF. CDR3 in DNA: TGTGCCAGCAGTGATGATCGGACAGGGGGCTTAAATGGCTACACCTTC. V is TRBV25-1 and J is TRBJ1-2; 11 positions agree with TRBD1. V lost 3 bases to trimming and J lost 6 bases; unmatched junction nucleotides: 9. CDR1 MGHDK and CDR2 SYGVNS come from the germline V gene. This CDR3 region has 16 residues.

The CDR3 DNA sequence: TGTGCCAGCAGCCTCTTCCTAGCGGGGGAAGAGACCCAGTACTTC. Translated, it gives CASSLFLAGEETQYF. The chain couples TRBV4-2 to TRBJ2-5; 10 bases are a match to TRBD2. Germline V CDR1 and CDR2: LGHNA, YNFKEQ. The CDR3 has 15 amino acids. The V segment lost 4 bases and the J segment 3 bases; nucleotides outside the gene matches: 5.

The rearrangement joins TRBV6-2 or TRBV6-3 to TRBJ2-7, with 11 bases matching TRBD1. CDR1 is MNHEY and CDR2 is SVGEGT in the germline V gene. The CDR3 consists of 16 residues. V dropped 4 bases and J dropped 3; count of bases not matched to a gene: 8. This CDR3 reads CASSFPGTGGLYEQYF. CDR3 in DNA: TGTGCCAGCAGTTTTCCTGGGACAGGGGGTCTCTACGAGCAGTACTTC.

The CDR3 sequence: CASSYGGLYGYTF. The CDR3 DNA reads TGTGCCAGCAGTTACGGCGGCCTCTATGGCTACACCTTC. The chain combines TRBV6-5 with TRBJ1-2; D is undetermined. This CDR3 comprises 13 residues. Trimming shortened V by 2 bases and J by 4 bases, and 8 bases separated the two germline ends. Germline CDR1 and CDR2: MNHEY and SVGAGI.

The rearrangement joins TRBV7-9 to TRBJ1-2; 9 bases agree with TRBD1. Germline CDR1 is SEHNR and CDR2 is FQNEAQ (reference sequence). The V and J ends lost 6 bases and 7 bases, in that order; junction bases with no gene match: 6. The CDR3 covers 13 residues. CDR3 amino acids: CASSLGTGSGYTF. The CDR3 bases are TGTGCCAGCAGTCTCGGGACAGGGAGTGGCTACACCTTC.

The rearrangement links TRBV3-1 (or the pseudogene TRBV3-2) to TRBJ2-1; D not resolved. V was trimmed by 1 base and J by 1 base, leaving 8 bases between them. Germline loops: CDR1 LGHDT, CDR2 YNNKEL (reference sequence). The CDR3 covers 15 residues. CDR3 in amino acids: CASSQGSPSYNEQFF. The DNA of the CDR3 is TGTGCCAGCAGCCAAGGGAGCCCATCCTACAATGAGCAGTTCTTC.

The J gene is TRBJ1-2, the V gene TRBV6-5; no clear D. The V end was cut by 7 bases, the J end by 8 bases, with 11 bases between. CDR3 length: 11 amino acids. Germline CDR1 MNHEY, CDR2 SVGAGI. CDR3 protein: CASTKGGGYTF. CDR3 in DNA: TGTGCCAGCACAAAGGGAGGGGGCTACACCTTC.

This chain connects TRBV11-2 to TRBJ2-5; possibly TRBD1 for D (6 bases). The CDR3 contains 15 residues. Trimming shortened V by 1 base and J by 1 base, and 10 bases separated the two germline ends. The V gene's germline CDR1 is SGHAT and CDR2 FQNNGV. Written as DNA, the CDR3 is TGTGCCAGCAGCTTAGCAGGACAGAGCCAAGAGACCCAGTACTTC. This sequence encodes CASSLAGQSQETQYF.

This clone was recorded once. This chain joins TRBV7-6 and TRBJ2-2, with a tentative D call TRBD2 (6 bases). V lost 5 bases and J 5 bases, leaving 15 bases between the germline ends. Germline-derived CDR1 and CDR2 are SGHVS and FNYEAQ. This CDR3 is 15 amino acids long. CDR3 DNA sequence: TGTGCCAGCAGCCCGACTAGGTTCGGTACCGGGGAGCTGTTTTTT. Its translation is CASSPTRFGTGELFF.

The J gene is TRBJ2-1, the V gene TRBV19; D might be TRBD1 (6 bases). The ends were cut back, 3 bases at V and 6 bases at J, with 6 bases in the middle. The CDR3 runs 12 residues. Germline V gene data show CDR1 as LNHDA and CDR2 as SQIVND (reference sequence). This CDR3 is CASSMTGNEQFF. For the CDR3, the DNA is TGTGCCAGTAGTATGACAGGCAATGAGCAGTTCTTC.

The chain employs TRBV7-8 and TRBJ1-1; the D gene is possibly TRBD1 (5 bases). This CDR3 is 14 amino acids long. Trimming removed 5 bases at V and 0 bases at J, with 10 bases between. CDR1 and CDR2 (germline): SGHVS, FQNEAQ. The CDR3: CASSPTEMNTEAFF. The CDR3 nucleotides are TGTGCCAGCAGCCCGACAGAAATGAACACTGAAGCTTTCTTT.

This chain connects TRBV11-2 to TRBJ2-7, with TRBD1 identical over 7 bases. The length of the CDR3 is 15 residues. Germline V gene data show CDR1 as SGHAT and CDR2 as FQNNGV. With V trimmed by 5 bases and J by 0 bases, 7 bases remained unmatched. This CDR3 reads CASSHTGERSYEQYF. In nucleotides, the CDR3 is TGTGCCAGCAGCCACACAGGGGAACGCTCCTACGAGCAGTACTTC. The variable domain in full, completed from reference TRBV11-2 and TRBJ2-7, reads EAGVAQSPRYKIIEKRQSVAFWCNPISGHATLYWYQQILGQGPKLLIQFQNNGVVDDSQLPKDRFSAERLKGVDSTLKIQPAKLEDSAVYLCASSHTGERSYEQYFGPGTRLTVT.

This chain connects TRBV5-6 to TRBJ2-7, with TRBD2 matching 10 bases. CDR1 and CDR2 from the germline V gene are SGHDT and YYEEEE. The CDR3 covers 15 residues. With 2 bases clipped from V and 5 bases from J, the junction kept 7 bases outside the gene matches. CDR3 sequence: CASSFLAGVQNEQYF. DNA for the CDR3: TGTGCCAGCAGCTTTCTAGCGGGAGTTCAAAACGAGCAGTACTTC.

As regards this clone: Other DNA sequences in this sample translate to the same CDR3. The chain uses TRBV7-2 and TRBJ1-1, with 7 bases fitting TRBD1. CDR1 is SGHTA, CDR2 FQGNSA, per germline. The CDR3 is 14 residues long. The junction had 3 bases not matched to a gene; V was cut back by 5 bases and J by 0 bases. CDR3 nucleotide sequence: TGTGCCAGCAGCGGGGACAGCCTGAACACTGAAGCTTTCTTT. Amino acid sequence: CASSGDSLNTEAFF.

The rearrangement uses TRBV19 and TRBJ2-2, with 12 bases identical to TRBD2. The CDR3 has 17 residues. Germline CDR1 and CDR2: LNHDA and SQIVND (reference sequence). J gave up 5 bases and V 5 bases, and 9 bases lay outside the gene matches. In DNA form, the CDR3 reads TGTGCCAGTAGTCCCCCTCGGACTAGCGGGATGACCGGGGAGCTGTTTTTT. Its translation is CASSPPRTSGMTGELFF.

The gene calls are TRBV5-4 and TRBJ1-1; 7 bases fit TRBD1. Germline lookup yields CDR1 SGHNT and CDR2 YYREEE (reference sequence). The CDR3 totals 15 residues. Losses at the gene ends were 4 bases for V and 2 bases for J; bases not matched to a gene: 8. As DNA, the CDR3 is TGTGCCAGCAGCAGCCCCGGGACAGTCAACACTGAAGCTTTCTTT. Its translation is CASSSPGTVNTEAFF.

Only one count was recorded for this clone. The chain recombines TRBV7-2 with TRBJ1-4; TRBD1 matches 9 bases. CDR1 is SGHTA and CDR2 is FQGNSA in the germline V gene. The length of the CDR3 is 15 residues. The J segment lost 7 bases and the V segment lost 2 bases, leaving 5 bases of the junction unmatched. This chain's CDR3 is CASSLKGQGGEKLFF. In DNA form, the CDR3 reads TGTGCCAGCAGCTTAAAGGGACAGGGAGGTGAAAAACTGTTTTTT.

The CDR3 reads CASSKLGGSNQPQHF. In DNA, the CDR3 is TGTGCCAGCAGTAAACTGGGGGGTAGCAATCAGCCCCAGCATTTT. The chain carries TRBV6-5 and TRBJ1-5; D possibly corresponds to TRBD1 (5 bases). CDR1 and CDR2 from the germline V gene are MNHEY and SVGAGI. Trimming left V 5 bases short and J 0 bases short, with 11 bases between. CDR3 size: 15 residues.

The chain joins TRBV7-9 to TRBJ1-3, with D perhaps TRBD1 (6 bases). V lost 5 bases, J lost 3 bases, and 17 bases lay in between. In germline, CDR1 is SEHNR, CDR2 FQNEAQ (reference sequence). The CDR3 is made up of 16 amino acids. In DNA, the CDR3 is TGTGCCAGCAGCAAACCGGGACACCTCTTTGGAAACACCATATATTTT. Protein sequence: CASSKPGHLFGNTIYF.

This clone was recorded only once. This chain uses TRBV25-1 with TRBJ1-2; possibly TRBD1 for D (5 bases). The CDR3 extends over 11 amino acids. V lost 5 bases and J lost 10, with 11 bases in between. Germline values: CDR1 MGHDK, CDR2 SYGVNS. This CDR3 reads CASSSQGDYTF. The CDR3 DNA reads as TGTGCCAGCAGTAGTCAGGGTGACTACACCTTC.

This chain links TRBV5-1 with TRBJ2-7; possible D gene TRBD1, 5 bases. Trimming left V 2 bases short and J 2 bases short, with 11 bases between. The CDR3 consists of 14 residues. The germline V gene has CDR1 SGHRS and CDR2 YFSETQ. The CDR3 protein is CASSFLGPTYEQYF. CDR3 nucleotides: TGCGCCAGCAGCTTTTTGGGGCCTACCTACGAGCAGTACTTC.

This clone came up once. This chain joins TRBV3-1 (or the pseudogene TRBV3-2) and TRBJ2-5; tentatively, D is TRBD1 (5 bases). Germline V gene data show CDR1 as LGHDT and CDR2 as YNNKEL (reference sequence). The CDR3 runs to 17 residues. Trimming left V 4 bases short and J 4 bases short, with 22 bases between. Written as DNA, the CDR3 is TGTGCCAGCAGCCCAGTTGTGGGGCGAGCGACGAGAGAGACCCAGTACTTC. Protein product: CASSPVVGRATRETQYF.

The V call is TRBV7-3, the J call TRBJ2-3, with 8 bases fitting TRBD2. The CDR3 spans 16 residues. Trimming took 2 bases from V and 0 from J; bases not matched to a gene: 4. The germline V gene has CDR1 SGHTA and CDR2 FQGTGA. CDR3 DNA sequence: TGTGCCAGCAGCTTATCGGCTAGCGGGAGCACAGATACGCAGTATTTT. Its protein product is CASSLSASGSTDTQYF.

A single count supports this clone. This rearrangement joins TRBV3-1 (or the pseudogene TRBV3-2) to TRBJ2-5; TRBD1 matches at 8 bases. The CDR3 contains 14 residues. Trimming removed 1 base from V and 4 bases from J; junction bases left unmatched: 2. CDR1 is LGHDT and CDR2 is YNNKEL in the germline V gene (reference sequence). CDR3 residues: CASSQAGQGETQYF. In nucleotides, the CDR3 is TGTGCCAGCAGCCAAGCCGGACAGGGAGAGACCCAGTACTTC.

The CDR3 nucleotides read TGTGCCTGGAGTTTAGCGGGAGGGAGCTCTGGGGCCAACGTCCTGACTTTC. It codes for CAWSLAGGSSGANVLTF. This chain connects TRBV30 to TRBJ2-6; 11 bases are a match to TRBD2. The CDR3 runs to 17 residues. The ends lost 2 bases at V and 0 bases at J; junction bases unmatched: 3. Germline-derived CDR1 and CDR2 are GTSNPN and SVGIG (reference sequence). The variable domain in full, with the rest retrieved from reference TRBV30 and TRBJ2-6, is SQTIHQWPATLVQPVGSPLSLECTVEGTSNPNLYWYRQAAGRGLQLLFYSVGIGQISSEVPQNLSASRPQDRQFILSSKKLLLSDSGFYLCAWSLAGGSSGANVLTFGAGSRLTVL.

The CDR3 bases are TGCGCCAGCAGCCAAGATTACGAGTATGGCTACACCTTC. This codes for CASSQDYEYGYTF. The chain couples TRBV4-3 to TRBJ1-2; no clear D. The germline V gene has CDR1 LGHNA and CDR2 YSLEER. Trimming took off 0 bases at V and 5 bases at J, with 7 bases between the two ends. The CDR3 spans 13 residues.

The chain has TRBV9 and TRBJ2-7; D may be TRBD2 (6 bases). The CDR3 extends over 16 amino acids. The V end lost 4 bases, the J end lost 2 bases, and 19 bases lay between the germline ends. The germline gives CDR1 SGDLS, CDR2 YYNGEE. This chain's CDR3 is CASSPRDLPNPYEQYF. Here the CDR3 DNA reads TGTGCCAGCAGCCCGCGGGACCTGCCAAACCCCTACGAGCAGTACTTC. Complete variable domain (other parts from reference TRBV9 and TRBJ2-7): DSGVTQTPKHLITATGQRVTLRCSPRSGDLSVYWYQQSLDQGLQFLIQYYNGEERAKGNILERFSAQQFPDLHSELNLSSLELGDSALYFCASSPRDLPNPYEQYFGPGTRLTVT.